What follows are 3 T cell receptor beta chains derived from one specimen sequenced in a study of blood T cell repertoires in COVID-19. TCRdb's table, derived via immunoSEQ multiplex PCR, lists solely in-frame clones and lacks some. The repertoire has 190,000 or so clones, around 88% of them found once; the top ten carry over 7%. The source material was PBMCs or T cells enriched from blood (not recorded which). These receptors originate from a woman aged 25-40 years who had recovered from COVID-19.

This clone was found once. The chain recombines TRBV28 with TRBJ2-1, with TRBD2 matching 10 bases. Germline assignment: CDR1 MDHEN and CDR2 SYDVKM. Trimming at V came to 8 bases and at J to 8 bases, leaving 9 bases not matched to a gene. The length of the CDR3 is 14 residues. This CDR3 reads CASQSSGSNYEQFF. The DNA of the CDR3 is TGTGCCAGCCAATCTAGCGGGAGTAACTATGAGCAGTTCTTC. Drawing the rest from reference TRBV28 and TRBJ2-1, the complete variable domain is DVKVTQSSRYLVKRTGEKVFLECVQDMDHENMFWYRQDPGLGLRLIYFSYDVKMKEKGDIPEGYSVSREKKERFSLILESASTNQTSMYLCASQSSGSNYEQFFGPGTRLTVL.

This clone was observed once. The CDR3 loop reads CASSLRDTSYEQYF. The CDR3 coding sequence is TGTGCCAGCAGCTTGCGTGACACCTCCTACGAGCAGTACTTC. V usage is TRBV5-4 and J usage is TRBJ2-7; D remains unclear. This CDR3 is built from 14 residues. Trimming took off 1 base at V and 0 bases at J, with 8 bases between the two ends. Germline V CDR1 and CDR2: SGHNT, YYREEE (reference sequence). The variable domain in full, completed from reference TRBV5-4 and TRBJ2-7, reads ETGVTQSPTHLIKTRGQQVTLRCSSQSGHNTVSWYQQALGQGPQFIFQYYREEENGRGNFPPRFSGLQFPNYSSELNVNALELDDSALYLCASSLRDTSYEQYFGPGTRLTVT.

This clone was seen a few times. This chain joins TRBV7-9 and TRBJ1-4; 8 bases agree with TRBD1. The CDR3 has 15 amino acids. Germline V gene sequence: CDR1 SEHNR, CDR2 FQNEAQ (reference sequence). After removal of 0 bases from V and 5 bases from J, the junction contained 2 bases not matched to a gene. The CDR3 nucleotides read TGTGCCAGCAGCTTAGCTGGACAGGGAAATGAAAAACTGTTTTTT. It encodes CASSLAGQGNEKLFF.